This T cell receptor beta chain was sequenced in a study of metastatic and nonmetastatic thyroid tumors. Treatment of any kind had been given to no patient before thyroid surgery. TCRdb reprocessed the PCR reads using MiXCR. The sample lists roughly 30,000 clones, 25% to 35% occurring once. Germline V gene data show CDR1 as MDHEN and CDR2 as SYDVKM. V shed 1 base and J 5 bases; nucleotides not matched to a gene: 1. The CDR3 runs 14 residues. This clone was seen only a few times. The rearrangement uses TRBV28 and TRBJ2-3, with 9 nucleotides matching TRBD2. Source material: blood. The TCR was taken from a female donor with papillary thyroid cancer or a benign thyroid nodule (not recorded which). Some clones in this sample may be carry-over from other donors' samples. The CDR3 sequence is CASSLLAGEDTQYF. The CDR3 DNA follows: TGTGCCAGCAGTTTATTAGCGGGAGAAGATACGCAGTATTTT. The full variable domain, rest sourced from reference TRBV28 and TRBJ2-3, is DVKVTQSSRYLVKRTGEKVFLECVQDMDHENMFWYRQDPGLGLRLIYFSYDVKMKEKGDIPEGYSVSREKKERFSLILESASTNQTSMYLCASSLLAGEDTQYFGPGTRLTVL.